This TCR beta chain was captured in a study of blood T cell repertoires in COVID-19. As for the study in general: The United States, Italy and Spain provided the acute and convalescent COVID-19 samples.

Germline CDR1 and CDR2: SEHNR and FQNEAQ (reference sequence). J gave up 2 bases and V 5 bases, and 9 bases lay outside the gene matches. This CDR3 comprises 17 residues. This table comes from immunoSEQ multiplex PCR, and its TCRdb copy is limited to in-frame clones, with some not included. The table records 200,000 to 300,000 clones, 85% to 95% of them present only once. The sequence derives from a young man with COVID-19, enrolled during active disease. Material for sequencing was peripheral blood. The rearrangement links TRBV7-9 to TRBJ1-5, with 10 nucleotides matching TRBD1. The CDR3 bases are TGTGCCAGCAGCCCCGGGACAGGGGCCCTCGGCAATCAGCCCCAGCATTTT. It is translated as CASSPGTGALGNQPQHF.